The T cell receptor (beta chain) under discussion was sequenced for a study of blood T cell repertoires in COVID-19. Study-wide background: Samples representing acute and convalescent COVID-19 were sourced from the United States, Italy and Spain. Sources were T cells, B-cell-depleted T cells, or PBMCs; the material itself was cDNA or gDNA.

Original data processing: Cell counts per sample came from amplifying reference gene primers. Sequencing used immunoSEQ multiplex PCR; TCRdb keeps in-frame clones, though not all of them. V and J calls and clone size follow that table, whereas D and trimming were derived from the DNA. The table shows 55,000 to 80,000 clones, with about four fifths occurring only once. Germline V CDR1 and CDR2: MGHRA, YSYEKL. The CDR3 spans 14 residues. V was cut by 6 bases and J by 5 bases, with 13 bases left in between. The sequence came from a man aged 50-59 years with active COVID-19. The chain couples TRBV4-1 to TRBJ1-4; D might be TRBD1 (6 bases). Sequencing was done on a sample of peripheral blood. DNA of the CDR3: TGCGCCAGCAGACTGACAGGCCTGAATGAAAAACTGTTTTTT. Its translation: CASRLTGLNEKLFF.